This TCR beta chain was profiled in a study of blood T cell repertoires in COVID-19. As originally analysed: Amplification of reference gene primers provided the estimated nucleated cell counts. Only in-frame clones appear in the TCRdb table, and some are missing; sequencing was by immunoSEQ multiplex PCR. That table furnishes V, J and clone size, whereas the DNA furnished D and trimming. The table lists some 200,000 clones, approximately 91% of them singletons. The V end lost 5 bases, the J end lost 0 bases, and 11 bases lay between the germline ends. Germline V gives CDR1 MDHEN, CDR2 SYDVKM. The CDR3 has 15 residues. Recovered status applied to Cohort 3 donors who had two consecutive negative PCRs. It also applied to those with clearance or with symptom resolution.

V is TRBV28 and J is TRBJ1-5; TRBD1 is a possible D gene (5 bases). The sequencing input was PBMCs or T cells enriched from blood (not recorded which). The receptor was derived from a woman younger than 35 who had recovered from COVID-19. The CDR3, as DNA: TGTGCCAGCAGTGGCAGGGATTATAGCAATCAGCCCCAGCATTTT. Translating it yields CASSGRDYSNQPQHF.